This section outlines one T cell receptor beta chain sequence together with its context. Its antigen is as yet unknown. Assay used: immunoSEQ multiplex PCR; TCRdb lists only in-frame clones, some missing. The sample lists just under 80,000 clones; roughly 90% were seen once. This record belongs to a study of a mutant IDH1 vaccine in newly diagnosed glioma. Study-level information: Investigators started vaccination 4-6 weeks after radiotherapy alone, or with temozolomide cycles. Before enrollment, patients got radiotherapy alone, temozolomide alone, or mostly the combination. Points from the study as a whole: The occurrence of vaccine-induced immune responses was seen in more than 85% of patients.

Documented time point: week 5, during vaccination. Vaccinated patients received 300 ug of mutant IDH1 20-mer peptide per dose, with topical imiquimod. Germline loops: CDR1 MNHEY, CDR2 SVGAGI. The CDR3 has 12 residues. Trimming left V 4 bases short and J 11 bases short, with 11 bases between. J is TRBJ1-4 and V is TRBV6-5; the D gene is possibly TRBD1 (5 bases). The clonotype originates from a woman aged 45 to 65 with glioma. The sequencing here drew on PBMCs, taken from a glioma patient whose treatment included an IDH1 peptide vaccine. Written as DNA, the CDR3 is TGTGCCAGCAGTTCTGGGGGGGACAAACTGTTTTTT. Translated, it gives CASSSGGDKLFF.